This TCR beta chain was identified during a study of blood T cells in healthy people across ages. At the level of the study: Roughly one uniquely barcoded beta molecule per two T cells was captured.

A sample-barcoded 5' primer and a J-beta primer mix were used in a second PCR of roughly 7 to 12 cycles. One entry per CDR3 protein results from TCRdb running MiXCR on the 5' RACE reads. Counted here are 1,800,000 or so distinct CDR3 sequences, about 39% occurring once; the ten biggest clones make up more than 20%. On this clonotype: Its specificity is not known.

Per sample, extraction of total RNA gave at least 5.5 micrograms in every case. General observations from the study: Age showed a roughly linear inverse relationship with TCR beta diversity per million T cells. Changes seen in expanded clonotypes were possibly confounded by donor CMV status left unknown.

From germline, CDR1 is SEHNR and CDR2 FQNEAQ (reference sequence). CDR3 length: 14 residues. Trimming at V came to 5 bases and at J to 7 bases, leaving 7 bases not matched to a gene. The genes are TRBV7-9 and TRBJ1-4; 7 bases are shared with TRBD1. Sequencing was performed on blood. The receptor was isolated from a human donor in good health. CDR3 loop: CASSIDRVGEKLFF. The DNA for the CDR3 is TGTGCCAGCAGCATCGACAGGGTCGGTGAAAAACTGTTTTTT.